Listed below are T cell receptor beta chains from one sample, sequenced in a study of blood T cell repertoires in COVID-19. Clones were read by immunoSEQ multiplex PCR, and TCRdb kept only the in-frame ones, dropping some. The data contain under 300,000 clones, roughly four fifths of them singletons. The specimen sequenced was peripheral blood. The receptors shown here come from a woman aged 18-29 years with acute or convalescent COVID-19. Each CDR3 is given with its conserved first and last residue. A D gene is named only where the DNA matches it firmly. Expanded clones get a size class; other rows say once, few or many, or leave the size out.

d_call,v_call,clone_size,j_call,cdr3_nt,cdr3_aa
TRBD2,TRBV30,.,TRBJ2-7,TGTGCCTGGAGGACTAGCGGGAGCCACGAGCAGTACTTC,CAWRTSGSHEQYF
.,TRBV5-6,.,TRBJ2-3,TGTGCCAGCAGCTTGGGGCTTTTCGGCACAGATACGCAGTATTTT,CASSLGLFGTDTQYF
TRBD1,TRBV4-1,.,TRBJ1-1,TGCGCCAGCAGCCACGCAGGGGGAGACATGAACACTGAAGCTTTCTTT,CASSHAGGDMNTEAFF
.,TRBV12-3/TRBV12-4,.,TRBJ1-5,TGTGCCGGAGATAAGATACTGGATCAGCCCCAGCATTTT,CAGDKILDQPQHF
.,TRBV11-1,.,TRBJ2-1,TGTGCCAGCAGCTTAGCGGCCCCATGGTCCTACAATGAGCAGTTCTTC,CASSLAAPWSYNEQFF
.,TRBV28,.,TRBJ1-3,TGTGCCAGCAGTCGACAGGTTTCAGGAAACACCATATATTTT,CASSRQVSGNTIYF
.,TRBV6-5,.,TRBJ1-5,TGTGCCAGCACTACAGAAAACTTCAATCAGCCCCAGCATTTT,CASTTENFNQPQHF
TRBD1,TRBV4-3,.,TRBJ1-2,TGCGCCAGCAGCCAAGTCATGTCGGGGACAGCCTTTTATGGCTACACCTTC,CASSQVMSGTAFYGYTF
.,TRBV30,once,TRBJ1-4,TGTGCCTGGACACAGGGAAATCTTGAAAAACTGTTTTTT,CAWTQGNLEKLFF
.,TRBV3-1/TRBV3-2,.,TRBJ2-5,TGTGCCAGCAGCCAGTTTAGACTAGAGACCCAGTACTTC,CASSQFRLETQYF
TRBD2,TRBV19,.,TRBJ2-3,TGTGCCAGTAGTATACGGGGGGTACGGGGCGATACGCAGTATTTT,CASSIRGVRGDTQYF
TRBD1,TRBV5-6,.,TRBJ1-6,TGTGCCAGCAGACATTCGGGACAGGGAATTGGTTCACCCCTCCACTTT,CASRHSGQGIGSPLHF
TRBD2,TRBV9,.,TRBJ2-5,TGTGCCAGCAGCGTAGCCGGGGTAGCGGGATACGATGAGACCCAGTACTTC,CASSVAGVAGYDETQYF
.,TRBV2,.,TRBJ2-7,.,CASSEFGPGGEQYF
TRBD2,TRBV24-1,few,TRBJ2-2,TGTGCCACCAGGGGAGGGCAGGACACCGGGGAGCTGTTTTTT,CATRGGQDTGELFF
TRBD2,TRBV5-4,.,TRBJ2-1,TGTGCCAGCAGCGTTGTATCCGGACTAGCTTACAATGAGCAGTTCTTC,CASSVVSGLAYNEQFF
.,TRBV27,.,TRBJ1-6,TGTGCCAGCAGTAAATCGATGGGGGGAGAAATAGGTTCACCCCTCCACTTT,CASSKSMGGEIGSPLHF
.,TRBV7-9,.,TRBJ1-1,TGTGCCAGCAGCCCCGGACAGACCGAATTCACTGAAGCTTTCTTT,CASSPGQTEFTEAFF
TRBD1,TRBV19,.,TRBJ1-2,TGTGCCAGTAGTCGAACGGACAGGGGGCTCTATGGCTACACCTTC,CASSRTDRGLYGYTF
TRBD2,TRBV4-3,.,TRBJ2-7,TGCGCCAGCAGCCGCGTACCCCCTCTAGCGGGAGGTTATAACGAGCAGTACTTC,CASSRVPPLAGGYNEQYF
TRBD1,TRBV18,.,TRBJ1-2,TGTGCCAGCTCACCGGGGACAGGGATGGGAGATGGGTATGGCTACACCTTC,CASSPGTGMGDGYGYTF
TRBD1,TRBV27,.,TRBJ2-3,TGTGCCAGCACGTGGGTGGGACAGGGCTTTAGCGGAGATGCAGATACGCAGTATTTT,CASTWVGQGFSGDADTQYF
TRBD2,TRBV28,.,TRBJ2-7,TGTGCCAGCAGTGCATTACTAGCGCGGCAGTACTTC,CASSALLARQYF
TRBD1,TRBV30,.,TRBJ1-4,TGTGCCTGGAGTGTACCATTGGGGACAGGGCGAGAAAAACTGTTTTTT,CAWSVPLGTGREKLFF
.,TRBV30,.,TRBJ2-1,TGTGCCTGGAGTGTACGGGGGATTGAGCAGTTCTTC,CAWSVRGIEQFF
TRBD1,TRBV6-5,.,TRBJ1-1,TGTGCCAGCAGTCAGGGGGGACAAATAAACATCTCGTTT,CASSQGGQINISF
TRBD1,TRBV28,few,TRBJ2-7,TGTGCCAGCAGCCCCCTACAGGGGGCGACCTACGAGCAGTACTTC,CASSPLQGATYEQYF
TRBD1,TRBV7-7,.,TRBJ2-1,TGTGCTAGCAGCTCCGGGACAGCAATAGCTGAGCAGTTCTTC,CASSSGTAIAEQFF
.,TRBV7-9,.,TRBJ1-2,TGTGCCAGCAGCTTAGCGTCCGGGGGGCGGCTACTTAACTATGGCTACACCTTC,CASSLASGGRLLNYGYTF
TRBD1,TRBV27,few,TRBJ1-2,TGTGCCAGACTATTCCGGGACAGGGCCTATGGCTACACCTTC,CARLFRDRAYGYTF
TRBD2,TRBV19,.,TRBJ2-7,TGTGCCAGTAGTATAATACTAGCGGGACTCTACGAGCAGTACTTC,CASSIILAGLYEQYF
.,TRBV27,.,TRBJ2-1,TGTGCCAGCAGCTTTTTGGACAGAACCTACAATGAGCAGTTCTTC,CASSFLDRTYNEQFF
.,TRBV19,.,TRBJ1-1,TGTGCCAGTAGTATAGTGGGGGGTGGATACACTGAAGCTTTCTTT,CASSIVGGGYTEAFF
.,TRBV21-1,.,TRBJ1-5,TGTGCCAGCAGGGACAGACAGGGGCGCATACCCACTGCTTATCAGCCCCAGCATTTT,CASRDRQGRIPTAYQPQHF
.,TRBV27,.,TRBJ1-1,TGTGCCAGCAGTTTATCAGATCCGGTAACCACTGAAGCTTTCTTT,CASSLSDPVTTEAFF
.,TRBV27,.,TRBJ2-6,TGTGCCAGCAGTTTATCGAGTGGGGCCAACGTCCTGACTTTC,CASSLSSGANVLTF
TRBD2,TRBV5-8,many,TRBJ2-7,TGTGCCAGCAGCGCCGAGGATGGGTGGGAGGGCCTTGCATACGAGCAGTACTTC,CASSAEDGWEGLAYEQYF
TRBD2,TRBV19,.,TRBJ2-5,TGTGCCAGTAGTACATTAGCGGGAGGGCCGAAGGAGACCCAGTACTTC,CASSTLAGGPKETQYF
TRBD2,TRBV19,.,TRBJ2-7,TGTGCCAGTAGTCAGTTCCTAGCGGACTACGAGCAGTACTTC,CASSQFLADYEQYF